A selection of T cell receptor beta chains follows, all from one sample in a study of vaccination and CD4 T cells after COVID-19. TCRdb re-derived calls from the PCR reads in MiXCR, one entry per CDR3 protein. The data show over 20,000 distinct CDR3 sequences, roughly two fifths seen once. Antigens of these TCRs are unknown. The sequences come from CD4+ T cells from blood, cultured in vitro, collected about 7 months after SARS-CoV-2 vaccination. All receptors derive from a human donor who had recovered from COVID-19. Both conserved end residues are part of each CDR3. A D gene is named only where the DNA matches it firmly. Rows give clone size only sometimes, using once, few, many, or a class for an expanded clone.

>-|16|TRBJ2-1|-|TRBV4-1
CASSQEVRLDYNEQFF
TGCGCCAGCAGCCAAGAGGTCCGGTTGGACTACAATGAGCAGTTCTTC
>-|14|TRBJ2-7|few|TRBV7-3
CASSPGRGNYEQYF
TGTGCCAGCAGCCCAGGGCGCGGGAACTACGAGCAGTACTTC
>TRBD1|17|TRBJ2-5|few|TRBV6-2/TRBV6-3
CASSSIDRAGGLETQYF
TGTGCCAGCAGTTCGATCGACAGGGCGGGCGGATTAGAGACCCAGTACTTC
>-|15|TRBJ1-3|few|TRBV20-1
CSARDSQVWGGTIYF
TGCAGTGCTAGAGATAGTCAGGTTTGGGGAGGCACCATATATTTT
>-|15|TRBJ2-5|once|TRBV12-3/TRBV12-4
CASSTTSWKQETQYF
TGTGCCAGCAGTACGACTAGTTGGAAACAAGAGACCCAGTACTTC
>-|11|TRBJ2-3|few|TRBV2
CASSFSNTQYF
TGTGCCAGCAGTTTTAGTAATACGCAGTATTTT
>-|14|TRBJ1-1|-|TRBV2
CASTEDGRNTEAFF
TGTGCCAGCACCGAAGACGGGAGGAACACTGAAGCTTTCTTT
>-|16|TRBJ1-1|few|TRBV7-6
CASSLEVARMNTEAFF
TGTGCCAGCAGCTTAGAAGTGGCCAGGATGAACACTGAAGCTTTCTTT
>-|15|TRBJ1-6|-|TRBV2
CASSAQDSHNSPLHF
TGTGCCAGCAGTGCTCAGGACAGCCATAATTCACCCCTCCACTTT
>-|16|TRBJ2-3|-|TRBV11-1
CASSQRQTWSTDTQYF
TGTGCCAGCAGCCAGCGACAGACTTGGAGCACAGATACGCAGTATTTT
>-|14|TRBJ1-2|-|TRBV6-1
CASSPAEIYYGYTF
TGTGCCAGCAGTCCGGCTGAAATATACTATGGCTACACCTTC
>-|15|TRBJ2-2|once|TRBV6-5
CASSYRWANTGELFF
TGTGCCAGCAGTTACAGGTGGGCGAACACCGGGGAGCTGTTTTTT
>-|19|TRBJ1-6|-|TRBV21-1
CASSGRKGGQGLSSSPLHF
TGTGCCAGCAGCGGCCGAAAGGGGGGACAGGGGCTCAGTAGTTCACCCCTCCACTTT
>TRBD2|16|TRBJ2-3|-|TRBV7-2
CASSAAASGGPDTQYF
TGTGCCAGCAGCGCCGCAGCTAGCGGGGGACCAGATACGCAGTATTTT
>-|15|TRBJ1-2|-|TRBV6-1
CASSEFQFQDYGYTF
TGTGCCAGCAGTGAATTCCAGTTCCAGGACTATGGCTACACCTTC